This T cell receptor (beta chain) was identified during a study of blood T cells in healthy people across ages. General study points: Older age went with lower TCR beta diversity per million T cells, in a roughly linear way.

A second about 6 to 12 cycle PCR used barcoded and J-beta primers. Each TCR beta cDNA got a 12-nucleotide random molecular identifier. TCRdb analysed the 5' RACE reads with MiXCR anew, one entry per CDR3 protein. The data show approximately 810,000 distinct CDR3 sequences, 29% seen once. CDR3 size: 11 residues. Trimming took off 5 bases at V and 3 bases at J, with 8 bases between the two ends. Germline V gives CDR1 DFQATT, CDR2 SNEGSKA (reference sequence). A remark on this clonotype: Its specificity is unknown.

The sequence derives from a woman of 80 years or more in good health. Sequenced: blood. The chain combines TRBV20-1 with TRBJ2-7; a weak D match, TRBD2 (6 bases). CDR3 sequence (DNA): TGCAGTGCTGTGGGGGGCTACGAGCAGTACTTC. It translates to CSAVGGYEQYF.